A selection of T cell receptor beta chains follows, all from one sample in a study of blood T cell repertoires in COVID-19. The repertoire was sequenced with immunoSEQ multiplex PCR; TCRdb's copy has only in-frame clones and lacks some. This sample has 300,000 to 350,000 clones, with around 92% found just once. The sample was PBMCs or T cells enriched from blood (not recorded which). The source is a woman aged 25 to 39 who had recovered from COVID-19. Both conserved end residues are part of each CDR3. Each record gives: V gene, J gene, clone size, D gene, CDR3 protein, CDR3 DNA. The D gene is left open where the match is weak. Some rows have no size entry. The others give once, few or many, or a class for an expanded clone.

V gene: TRBV30
J gene: TRBJ2-7
clone size: NA
D gene: TRBD1
CDR3 protein: CAWSPDRGGEQYF
CDR3 DNA: TGTGCCTGGAGTCCGGACAGGGGTGGCGAGCAGTACTTC

V gene: TRBV9
J gene: TRBJ1-1
clone size: NA
D gene: NA
CDR3 protein: CASSVGRSTEAFF
CDR3 DNA: TGTGCCAGCAGCGTGGGCAGGTCCACTGAAGCTTTCTTT

V gene: TRBV3-1/TRBV3-2
J gene: TRBJ2-7
clone size: NA
D gene: TRBD1
CDR3 protein: CASTPPPGQGYEQYF
CDR3 DNA: TGTGCCAGCACCCCACCCCCGGGACAGGGGTACGAGCAGTACTTC

V gene: TRBV10-3
J gene: TRBJ2-3
clone size: NA
D gene: TRBD2
CDR3 protein: CAISDGSGRAGTDTQYF
CDR3 DNA: TGTGCCATCAGTGATGGTAGCGGGAGGGCGGGGACAGATACGCAGTATTTT

V gene: TRBV5-1
J gene: TRBJ2-2
clone size: once
D gene: TRBD1
CDR3 protein: CASGTGQLNTGELFF
CDR3 DNA: TGCGCCAGCGGGACGGGACAGCTAAACACCGGGGAGCTGTTTTTT

V gene: TRBV6-5
J gene: TRBJ1-6
clone size: NA
D gene: NA
CDR3 protein: CASSSGYDIPLHF
CDR3 DNA: TGTGCCAGCAGTTCGGGATATGACATTCCCCTCCACTTT

V gene: TRBV6-5
J gene: TRBJ1-3
clone size: NA
D gene: NA
CDR3 protein: CASSLAALTTIYF
CDR3 DNA: TGTGCCAGCAGTCTCGCCGCGCTTACGACCATATATTTT

V gene: TRBV4-1
J gene: TRBJ1-3
clone size: NA
D gene: TRBD1
CDR3 protein: CASSQFALRDRGYSGNTIYF
CDR3 DNA: TGCGCCAGCAGCCAATTTGCGCTCCGGGACAGAGGATACTCTGGAAACACCATATATTTT

V gene: TRBV27
J gene: TRBJ2-5
clone size: NA
D gene: TRBD2
CDR3 protein: CASSFGSGGQETQYF
CDR3 DNA: TGTGCCAGCAGTTTTGGGTCGGGGGGCCAAGAGACCCAGTACTTC

V gene: TRBV5-8
J gene: TRBJ1-4
clone size: NA
D gene: TRBD1
CDR3 protein: CASSRDRAATNEKLFF
CDR3 DNA: TGTGCCAGCAGCCGGGACAGGGCAGCAACTAATGAAAAACTGTTTTTT

V gene: TRBV2
J gene: TRBJ2-1
clone size: once
D gene: TRBD2
CDR3 protein: CASSEYSGSLSEQFF
CDR3 DNA: TGTGCCAGCAGTGAGTATAGCGGGAGCCTCTCCGAGCAGTTCTTC

V gene: TRBV6-4
J gene: TRBJ2-1
clone size: NA
D gene: TRBD2
CDR3 protein: CASSAGLAGEGEQFF
CDR3 DNA: TGTGCCAGCAGTGCGGGACTAGCGGGAGAGGGTGAGCAGTTCTTC

V gene: TRBV28
J gene: TRBJ1-1
clone size: NA
D gene: NA
CDR3 protein: CASSAIGRQTGGEAFF
CDR3 DNA: TGTGCCAGCAGTGCGATAGGACGGCAAACCGGAGGTGAAGCTTTCTTT

V gene: TRBV5-4
J gene: TRBJ1-1
clone size: once
D gene: NA
CDR3 protein: CASSFTTANTEAFF
CDR3 DNA: TGTGCCAGCAGCTTCACAACAGCGAACACTGAAGCTTTCTTT

V gene: TRBV20-1
J gene: TRBJ1-1
clone size: NA
D gene: NA
CDR3 protein: CSASAPGRAPFGNTEAFF
CDR3 DNA: TGCAGTGCTAGTGCTCCAGGCAGGGCCCCCTTTGGGAACACTGAAGCTTTCTTT

V gene: TRBV4-1
J gene: TRBJ1-1
clone size: once
D gene: NA
CDR3 protein: CASSRARSTEAFF
CDR3 DNA: TGCGCCAGCAGCCGCGCCCGTAGCACTGAAGCTTTCTTT

V gene: TRBV12-5
J gene: TRBJ2-2
clone size: NA
D gene: NA
CDR3 protein: CASGLTNGELFF
CDR3 DNA: TGTGCTAGTGGTTTAACAAACGGGGAGCTGTTTTTT

V gene: TRBV19
J gene: TRBJ2-7
clone size: NA
D gene: NA
CDR3 protein: CASSVGSSYEQYF
CDR3 DNA: TGTGCCAGTAGTGTGGGCAGCTCCTACGAGCAGTACTTC

V gene: TRBV9
J gene: TRBJ2-6
clone size: NA
D gene: NA
CDR3 protein: CASSVGYRVFSGANVLTF
CDR3 DNA: TGTGCCAGCAGCGTAGGGTACAGGGTTTTTTCTGGGGCCAACGTCCTGACTTTC

V gene: TRBV7-8
J gene: TRBJ1-3
clone size: NA
D gene: TRBD1
CDR3 protein: CASSQTGFSGNTIYF
CDR3 DNA: TGTGCCAGCAGCCAGACAGGGTTCTCTGGAAACACCATATATTTT